A single sample gave rise to the 21 T cell receptor beta chains below, sequenced in a study of cytomegalovirus exposure and HLA in healthy donors. The PCR employed 60 Vbeta primers together with 13 Jbeta primers. Repertoires were generated with immunoSEQ multiplex PCR, while TCRdb's copy carries only in-frame clones and drops some. Of 150,000 to 200,000 clones listed, about four fifths were seen once; the top ten hold less than 2%. Sequenced sample: PBMCs. Receptors originate from a man younger than 35 in good health and CMV-seronegative.

The rearrangement links TRBV18 to TRBJ2-1, with 12 bases matching TRBD2. Trimming removed 4 bases from V and 4 bases from J; junction bases left unmatched: 5. In germline, CDR1 is KGHSH, CDR2 LQKENI. CDR3 length: 16 residues. In DNA, the CDR3 is TGTGCCAGCTCACTCCTAGCGGGGGGGCCATACAATGAGCAGTTCTTC. Amino acids: CASSLLAGGPYNEQFF.

The gene calls are TRBV13 and TRBJ2-1, with 13 bases aligning to TRBD2. The CDR3 sequence is 15 residues long. CDR1 and CDR2 from the germline V gene are PRHDT and FYEKMQ (reference sequence). J lost 8 bases, V lost 7 bases, and 8 bases had no gene match. DNA for the CDR3: TGTGCCAGCACATCAGGACTAGCGGGAGTCGATGAGCAGTTCTTC. It specifies CASTSGLAGVDEQFF.

The DNA for the CDR3 is TGCAGCTTCAGGGACTCACCGCCCCTGGGTTCCTACAATGAGCAGTTCTTC. This translates into CSFRDSPPLGSYNEQFF. The chain has TRBV29-1 and TRBJ2-1, with D possibly being TRBD2 (6 bases). V lost 8 bases, J lost 1 base, and 24 bases lay in between. The germline V gene has CDR1 SQVTM and CDR2 ANQGSEA. This CDR3 contains 17 residues.

This clone has more than one count but fewer than ten. The chain employs TRBV19 and TRBJ1-1; 7 bases fit TRBD1. Germline trimming cut 2 bases from V and 1 base from J; bases unmatched to any gene: 1. The length of the CDR3 is 14 residues. The germline V gene has CDR1 LNHDA and CDR2 SQIVND (reference sequence). The DNA for the CDR3 is TGTGCCAGTAGTATAAGGGACAGGAACACTGAAGCTTTCTTT. Amino acids: CASSIRDRNTEAFF.

The chain uses TRBV5-1 and TRBJ2-1, with TRBD2 matching over 7 bases. Looked up from germline, CDR1 is SGHRS and CDR2 is YFSETQ. Trimming cost V 6 bases and J 7 bases; bases outside gene matches: 10. This CDR3 contains 14 residues. This CDR3 reads CASKVTSARNEQFF. The CDR3 DNA is TGCGCCAGCAAGGTAACTAGCGCAAGGAATGAGCAGTTCTTC.

The table lists this clone with a count of one. The J gene is TRBJ2-7, the V gene TRBV5-4; 12 nucleotides match TRBD2. With 0 bases clipped from V and 4 bases from J, the junction kept 2 bases outside the gene matches. The CDR3 covers 15 residues. In germline, CDR1 is SGHNT, CDR2 YYREEE (reference sequence). The CDR3 protein is CASSLGLAGDYEQYF. The CDR3, as DNA: TGTGCCAGCAGCTTGGGACTAGCGGGGGATTACGAGCAGTACTTC.

The chain recombines TRBV12-5 with TRBJ2-3, with 10 bases fitting TRBD2. This CDR3 has 16 residues. Unmatched junction bases numbered 10, after V lost 6 bases and J lost 4 bases. CDR1 and CDR2 (germline): LGHNT, FRNRAP. DNA for the CDR3: TGTGCTAGTGGGCCTGGTGGGCTAGCGGGAGCAGATACGCAGTATTTT. Amino acid sequence: CASGPGGLAGADTQYF. Complete variable domain (other parts from reference TRBV12-5 and TRBJ2-3): DARVTQTPRHKVTEMGQEVTMRCQPILGHNTVFWYRQTMMQGLELLAYFRNRAPLDDSGMPKDRFSAEMPDATLATLKIQPSEPRDSAVYFCASGPGGLAGADTQYFGPGTRLTVL.

The chain carries TRBV30 and TRBJ1-5; D gene uncertain. The CDR3 is 13 amino acids. V was trimmed by 0 bases and J by 3 bases, leaving 6 bases between them. Per the germline V gene, CDR1 is GTSNPN and CDR2 is SVGIG (reference sequence). The CDR3 coding sequence is TGTGCCTGGAGTGTTGACTACAATCAGCCCCAGCATTTT. Translation gives CAWSVDYNQPQHF.

V is TRBV5-1 and J is TRBJ1-3; no reliable D call. V was trimmed by 3 bases and J by 0 bases, leaving 10 bases between them. This CDR3 has 15 residues. In germline, CDR1 is SGHRS, CDR2 YFSETQ. The CDR3 nucleotides read TGCGCCAGCAGCTCCCGAGGGAGCTCTGGAAACACCATATATTTT. Residues: CASSSRGSSGNTIYF.

V and J are TRBV9 and TRBJ2-3; 8 positions agree with TRBD2. After removal of 0 bases from V and 4 bases from J, the junction contained 10 bases not matched to a gene. This CDR3 is 17 amino acids long. Per germline, CDR1 SGDLS and CDR2 YYNGEE. Written as DNA, the CDR3 is TGTGCCAGCAGCGTAGCTGGGAGTAGCGGGGTGTCAGATACGCAGTATTTT. Protein product: CASSVAGSSGVSDTQYF.

The rearrangement uses TRBV5-1 and TRBJ1-2; a weak D match, TRBD1 (6 bases). Germline values: CDR1 SGHRS, CDR2 YFSETQ. The V and J ends lost 1 base and 4 bases respectively, with 14 bases between them. This CDR3 comprises 15 residues. CDR3 amino acids: CASSLTGSGSYGYTF. The DNA for the CDR3 is TGCGCCAGCAGCTTGACAGGGTCAGGAAGCTATGGCTACACCTTC.

This clone was counted only a few times. J is TRBJ1-2 and V is TRBV19; D is perhaps TRBD1 (5 bases). Per germline, CDR1 LNHDA and CDR2 SQIVND (reference sequence). This CDR3 is 14 amino acids long. V lost 2 bases to trimming and J lost 6 bases, with 13 bases between them. The CDR3 is CASSIPGTSHGYTF. Written as DNA, the CDR3 is TGTGCCAGTAGTATACCCGGGACTAGTCATGGCTACACCTTC.

A single count supports this clone. The chain has TRBV2 and TRBJ2-2; tentative D call: TRBD2 (5 bases). This CDR3 comprises 14 residues. Trimming removed 6 bases from V and 5 bases from J, with 13 bases in between. Per the germline V gene, CDR1 is SNHLY and CDR2 is FYNNEI. The CDR3 loop is CASSGVRRTGELFF. Written as DNA, the CDR3 is TGTGCCAGCAGCGGGGTGAGGAGGACCGGGGAGCTGTTTTTT.

This chain uses TRBV11-3 with TRBJ2-1; TRBD2 matches at 13 bases. CDR1 and CDR2 (germline): SGHNT, YENEEA. The CDR3 sequence is 19 residues long. The junction had 15 bases not matched to a gene; V was cut back by 4 bases and J by 6 bases. In nucleotides, the CDR3 is TGTGCCAGCAGCTCCCGACTAGCGGGAGGCCCAGTGCCCCCCAATGAGCAGTTCTTC. This gives the protein CASSSRLAGGPVPPNEQFF.

This chain joins TRBV7-2 and TRBJ1-2; D is ambiguous. The CDR3 covers 15 residues. The V end was cut by 5 bases, the J end by 0 bases, with 13 bases between. From germline, CDR1 is SGHTA and CDR2 FQGNSA. In DNA form, the CDR3 reads TGTGCCAGCAGCCCTAACCAGAGGACTAACTATGGCTACACCTTC. It specifies CASSPNQRTNYGYTF.

V and J are TRBV2 and TRBJ1-2; perhaps TRBD1 as D (6 bases). Trimming cost V 6 bases and J 7 bases, with 15 bases left between them. The CDR3 length is 13 residues. CDR1 and CDR2 (germline): SNHLY, FYNNEI. Here the CDR3 reads CASSVDRIGGYTF. Written as DNA, the CDR3 is TGTGCCAGCAGCGTCGACAGGATCGGTGGCTACACCTTC.

The chain links TRBV4-1 to TRBJ2-5; 11 bases agree with TRBD2. This CDR3 has 17 residues. Per germline, CDR1 MGHRA and CDR2 YSYEKL. V dropped 1 base and J dropped 1; count of bases not matched to a gene: 5. The CDR3 region has the DNA TGCGCCAGCAGCCAAGGAATCGGGACTAGCGGCCAAGAGACCCAGTACTTC. This codes for CASSQGIGTSGQETQYF.

V and J are TRBV7-2 and TRBJ2-2; TRBD2 is a possible D gene (6 bases). From germline, CDR1 is SGHTA and CDR2 FQGNSA. The CDR3 loop spans 15 amino acids. Trimming pared 4 bases from V and 4 bases from J, leaving 13 bases between. This CDR3 reads CASSSGTSLTGELFF. CDR3 nucleotides: TGTGCCAGCAGCTCGGGTACTAGCCTCACCGGGGAGCTGTTTTTT.

The chain is built from TRBV5-8 and TRBJ2-3, with 10 bases fitting TRBD2. This CDR3 contains 16 residues. From germline, CDR1 is SGHTS and CDR2 YDEGEE. The trim removed 2 bases at V and 2 bases at J, leaving 5 bases unmatched. The CDR3 region is CASSFLAGAHTDTQYF. The CDR3 nucleotides read TGTGCCAGCAGCTTCCTAGCGGGGGCGCACACAGATACGCAGTATTTT. The full variable domain, its missing parts supplied by reference TRBV5-8 and TRBJ2-3, is EAGVTQSPTHLIKTRGQQATLRCSPISGHTSVYWYQQALGLGLQFLLWYDEGEERNRGNFPPRFSGRQFPNYSSELNVNALELEDSALYLCASSFLAGAHTDTQYFGPGTRLTVL.

This chain joins TRBV10-3 and TRBJ2-5; TRBD1 agrees at 9 bases. Judging by the DNA end, TRBJ2-7 fits better; the J call may be wrong. This CDR3 comprises 13 residues. Germline V gives CDR1 ENHRY, CDR2 SYGVKD. The CDR3 DNA reads TGTGCCATCAAGCCGGGACAGGGTTACGAGCAGTACTTC. Its translation is CAIKPGQGYEQYF.

This rearrangement joins TRBV11-2 to TRBJ1-4; 8 bases agree with TRBD1. The length of the CDR3 is 15 residues. Germline V CDR1 and CDR2: SGHAT, FQNNGV. Trimming took 4 bases from V and 3 from J; bases not matched to a gene: 4. This chain's CDR3 is CASSYDRGPNEKLFF. In DNA form, the CDR3 reads TGTGCCAGCAGCTATGACAGGGGTCCTAATGAAAAACTGTTTTTT. Using reference TRBV11-2 and TRBJ1-4 for the parts outside the CDR3, the full variable domain is EAGVAQSPRYKIIEKRQSVAFWCNPISGHATLYWYQQILGQGPKLLIQFQNNGVVDDSQLPKDRFSAERLKGVDSTLKIQPAKLEDSAVYLCASSYDRGPNEKLFFGSGTQLSVL.